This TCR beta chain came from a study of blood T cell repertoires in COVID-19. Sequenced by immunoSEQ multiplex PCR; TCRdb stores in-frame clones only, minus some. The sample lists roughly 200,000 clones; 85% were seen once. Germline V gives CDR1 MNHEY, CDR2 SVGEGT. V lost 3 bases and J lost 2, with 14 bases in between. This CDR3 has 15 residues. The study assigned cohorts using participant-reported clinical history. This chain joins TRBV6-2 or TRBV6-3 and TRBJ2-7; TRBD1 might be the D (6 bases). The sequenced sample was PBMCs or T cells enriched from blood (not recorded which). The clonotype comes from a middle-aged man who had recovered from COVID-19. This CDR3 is CASSYTDRKPYEQYF. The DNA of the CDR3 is TGTGCCAGCAGTTATACTGACAGGAAACCCTACGAGCAGTACTTC.